The sample holds many counts of the clone carrying this TCR beta chain. The sample belongs to a study of T cells in Graves' hyperthyroidism and ophthalmopathy. There were TCR beta CDR3 regions amplified from RNA transcripts. RT-PCR in the first round (using the HTBI primer set) targeted the TCR CDR3. TCRdb reprocessed the multiplex PCR reads via MiXCR and lists one record per CDR3 protein. Here the sample spans around 340,000 distinct CDR3 sequences, approximately 18% being singletons. V shed 2 bases, J shed 5 bases, and the junction held 4 bases outside the gene matches. CDR3 length equals 15 residues.

The gene calls are TRBV12-3 or TRBV12-4 and TRBJ2-1; 9 bases align to TRBD2. Material for sequencing was blood. The source of this sequence is a young woman with Graves' hyperthyroidism that later progressed to Graves' ophthalmopathy. Written as DNA, the CDR3 is TGTGCCAGCAGTTTAAGACTAGCGGACCACAATGAGCAGTTCTTC. Its translation is CASSLRLADHNEQFF.